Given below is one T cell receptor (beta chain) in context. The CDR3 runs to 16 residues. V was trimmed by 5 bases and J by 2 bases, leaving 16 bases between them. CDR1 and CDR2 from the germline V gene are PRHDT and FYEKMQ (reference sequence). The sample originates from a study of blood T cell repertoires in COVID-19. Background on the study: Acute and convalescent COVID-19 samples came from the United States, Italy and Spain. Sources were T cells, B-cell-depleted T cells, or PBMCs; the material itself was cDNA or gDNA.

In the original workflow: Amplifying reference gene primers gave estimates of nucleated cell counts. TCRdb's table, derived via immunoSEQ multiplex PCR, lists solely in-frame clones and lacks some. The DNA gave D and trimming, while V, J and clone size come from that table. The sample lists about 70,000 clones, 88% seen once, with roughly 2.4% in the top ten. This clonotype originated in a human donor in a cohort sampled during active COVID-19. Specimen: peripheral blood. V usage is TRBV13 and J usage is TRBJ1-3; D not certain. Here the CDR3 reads CASSLLGGETGNTIYF. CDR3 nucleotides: TGTGCCAGCAGCCTTCTAGGCGGGGAAACTGGAAACACCATATATTTT.